This TCR beta chain came from a study of OX40 agonist ivuxolimab in advanced cancers. Study-wide context: Patients took ivuxolimab, an agonistic anti-OX40 (CD134) antibody.

This table comes from immunoSEQ multiplex PCR, and its TCRdb copy is limited to in-frame clones, with some not included. The sample yields under 20,000 clones, roughly four fifths seen once. It was autoimmune disease history or systemic immunosuppression that excluded patients. Blood got drawn at baseline, again on cycle 4 day 1, and then on cycle 7 day 1. Looked up from germline, CDR1 is SGHKS and CDR2 is YYEKEE (reference sequence). V was shortened by 4 bases and J by 7 bases, with 23 bases between the two germline ends. The CDR3 consists of 16 residues. This receptor was taken from an adult with an advanced solid tumor such as melanoma, head and neck, liver or kidney cancer. The chain employs TRBV5-5 and TRBJ1-2; D may be TRBD1 (6 bases). Sequencing was performed on CD4+ or CD8+ T cells sorted from blood, taken in a trial of the OX40 agonist ivuxolimab. Here the CDR3 DNA reads TGTGCCAGCAGCCCCTCCATACCAAACAGGGTGGTTGGCTACACCTTC. It specifies CASSPSIPNRVVGYTF.